This TCR beta chain was captured in a study of graft-versus-host responses after intestinal transplantation. As for this clone: What it binds is not known.

This CDR3 comprises 21 residues. V shed 0 bases, J shed 6 bases, and the junction held 21 bases outside the gene matches. Germline V CDR1 and CDR2: SGHVS, FNYEAQ. Some clones are missing from TCRdb's copy, which holds only in-frame ones; the method was immunoSEQ multiplex PCR. The sample holds about 91,000 clones, about 91% seen once. This sequence was found in a human donor who was the organ donor for an intestinal transplant. The chain is built from TRBV7-6 and TRBJ2-3; 10 bases match TRBD1. The source was unstimulated CD4+ T cells sorted from spleen or lymph node cells, collected before transplant. DNA of the CDR3: TGTGCCAGCAGCTTAGCGTTATCACTTGGACAGGGGGATATGAGAGGTGATACGCAGTATTTT. This sequence encodes CASSLALSLGQGDMRGDTQYF.